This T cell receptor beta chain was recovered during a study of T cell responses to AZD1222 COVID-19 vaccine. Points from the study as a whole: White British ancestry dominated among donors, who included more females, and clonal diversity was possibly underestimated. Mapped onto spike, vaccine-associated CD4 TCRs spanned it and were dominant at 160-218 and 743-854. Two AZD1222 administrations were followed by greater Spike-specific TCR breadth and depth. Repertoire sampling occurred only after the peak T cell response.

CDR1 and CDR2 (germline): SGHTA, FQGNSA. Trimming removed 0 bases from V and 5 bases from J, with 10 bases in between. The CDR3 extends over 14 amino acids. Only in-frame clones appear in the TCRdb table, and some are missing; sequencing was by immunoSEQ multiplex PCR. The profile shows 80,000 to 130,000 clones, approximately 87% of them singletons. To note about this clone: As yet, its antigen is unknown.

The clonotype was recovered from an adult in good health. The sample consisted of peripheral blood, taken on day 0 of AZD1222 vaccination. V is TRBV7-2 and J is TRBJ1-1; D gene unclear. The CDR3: CASSLAGIRTEAFF. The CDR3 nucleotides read TGTGCCAGCAGCTTAGCGGGTATTAGGACTGAAGCTTTCTTT.